This TCR beta chain was profiled in a study of a mutant IDH1 vaccine in newly diagnosed glioma. Study background: Administration of eight vaccinations to patients took place in weeks 1, 3, 5, 7, 11, 15, 19, 23. Patients received vaccination from 4-6 weeks after radiotherapy alone, or with temozolomide cycles.

The sample's time point: week 5, during vaccination. The content of each vaccine dose was 300 ug of mutant IDH1 20-mer peptide, and topical imiquimod accompanied it. New WHO grade 3 or 4 astrocytomas that were IDH1-mutant and ATRX-lost occurred in the donors. The assay was immunoSEQ multiplex PCR, and TCRdb's table has in-frame clones only and misses some. The table has some 37,000 clones, about 80% seen once. This clone was observed a single time. Its antigen is as yet unknown. Whole-study results and caveats: Of the patients, 85% to 95% had vaccine-induced immune responses.

This receptor was obtained from a middle-aged man with glioma. The starting material was PBMCs, obtained from a glioma patient whose treatment included an IDH1 peptide vaccine.

CDR3 bases: TGTGCCAGCAGCCAGGTCGGAGGGGGGGGCATAGATACGCAGTATTTT. It translates to CASSQVGGGGIDTQYF. The chain has TRBV7-2 and TRBJ2-3; maybe TRBD2 (7 bases). The CDR3 consists of 16 residues. Germline-derived CDR1 and CDR2 are SGHTA and FQGNSA. V lost 5 bases and J lost 5, with 20 bases in between. The whole variable domain, remainder taken from reference TRBV7-2 and TRBJ2-3, is GAGVSQSPSNKVTEKGKDVELRCDPISGHTALYWYRQSLGQGLEFLIYFQGNSAPDKSGLPSDRFSAERTGGSVSTLTIQRTQQEDSAVYLCASSQVGGGGIDTQYFGPGTRLTVL.